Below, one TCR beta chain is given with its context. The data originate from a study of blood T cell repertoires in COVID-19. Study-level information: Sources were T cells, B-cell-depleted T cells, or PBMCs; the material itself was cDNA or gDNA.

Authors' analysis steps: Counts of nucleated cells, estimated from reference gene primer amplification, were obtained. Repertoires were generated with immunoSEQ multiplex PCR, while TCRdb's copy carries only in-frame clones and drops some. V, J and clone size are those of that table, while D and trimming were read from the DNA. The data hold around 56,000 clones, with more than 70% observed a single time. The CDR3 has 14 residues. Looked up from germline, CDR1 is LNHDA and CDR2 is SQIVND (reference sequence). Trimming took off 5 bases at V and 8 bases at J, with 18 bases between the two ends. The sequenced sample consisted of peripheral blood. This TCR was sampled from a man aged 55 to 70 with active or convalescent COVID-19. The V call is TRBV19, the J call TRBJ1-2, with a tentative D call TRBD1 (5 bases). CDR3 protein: CASSPSGELGGYTF. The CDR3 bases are TGTGCCAGTAGTCCCTCGGGGGAATTGGGCGGCTACACCTTC.